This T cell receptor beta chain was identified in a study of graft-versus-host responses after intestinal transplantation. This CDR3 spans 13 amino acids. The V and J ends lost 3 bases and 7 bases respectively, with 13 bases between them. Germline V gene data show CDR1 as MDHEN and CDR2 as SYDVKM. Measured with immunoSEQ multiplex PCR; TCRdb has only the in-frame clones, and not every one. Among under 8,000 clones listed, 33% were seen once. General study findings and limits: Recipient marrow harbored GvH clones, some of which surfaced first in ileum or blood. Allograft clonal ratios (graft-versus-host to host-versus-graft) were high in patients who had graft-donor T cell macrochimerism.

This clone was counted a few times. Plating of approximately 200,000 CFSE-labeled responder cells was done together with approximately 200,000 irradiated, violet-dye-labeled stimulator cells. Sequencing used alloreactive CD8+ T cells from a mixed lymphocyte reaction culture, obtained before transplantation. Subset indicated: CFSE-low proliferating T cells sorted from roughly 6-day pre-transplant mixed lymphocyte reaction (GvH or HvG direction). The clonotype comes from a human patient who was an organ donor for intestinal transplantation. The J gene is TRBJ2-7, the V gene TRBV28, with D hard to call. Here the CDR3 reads CASSFQPRREQYF. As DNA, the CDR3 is TGTGCCAGCAGTTTCCAACCTAGAAGGGAGCAGTACTTC. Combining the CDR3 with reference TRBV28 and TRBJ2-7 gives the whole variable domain DVKVTQSSRYLVKRTGEKVFLECVQDMDHENMFWYRQDPGLGLRLIYFSYDVKMKEKGDIPEGYSVSREKKERFSLILESASTNQTSMYLCASSFQPRREQYFGPGTRLTVT.